One and the same sample provided the 8 T cell receptor beta chains below, sequenced in a study of neoadjuvant nivolumab and ipilimumab in lung cancer. Only in-frame clones appear in the TCRdb table, and some are missing; sequencing was by immunoSEQ multiplex PCR. The sample carries roughly 30,000 clones, 90% recorded once. The starting material was peripheral blood, obtained after neoadjuvant nivolumab, alone or with ipilimumab, at or shortly before surgery. Every receptor here comes from an adult with non-small cell lung cancer.

The chain combines TRBV6-1 with TRBJ1-2; 10 bases align to TRBD1. J lost 3 bases, V lost 7 bases, and 8 bases had no gene match. The CDR3 has 15 amino acids. From germline, CDR1 is MNHNS and CDR2 SASEGT. The CDR3 protein is CASNSGTGEYYGYTF. Written as DNA, the CDR3 is TGTGCCAGCAACTCCGGGACAGGGGAATACTATGGCTACACCTTC.

This clone is a singleton in its sample. V is TRBV2 and J is TRBJ2-7; D is possibly TRBD1 (7 bases). Trimming cost V 6 bases and J 2 bases, with 17 bases left between them. Germline CDR1 is SNHLY and CDR2 is FYNNEI. CDR3 length: 15 amino acids. CDR3 DNA: TGTGCCAGCAGGGGGGGACAGACTGGGACCTACGAGCAGTACTTC. Amino acid sequence: CASRGGQTGTYEQYF.

The chain joins TRBV5-3 to TRBJ1-1, with D uncertain. TRBV5-3 is filed as an ORF, its function uncertain. CDR3 size: 15 residues. V gave up 1 base and J gave up 4 bases, with 14 bases separating them. CDR3 sequence reads: CARSLSSASTTEAFF. CDR3 in DNA: TGTGCCAGAAGCTTGAGTTCTGCCTCTACCACTGAAGCTTTCTTT.

The CDR3 nucleotides read TGCGCCACGCAGAAGGGGGAGAACACCGGGGAGCTGTTTTTT. Amino acid sequence: CATQKGENTGELFF. The J gene is TRBJ2-2, the V gene TRBV5-1; a possible D gene is TRBD1 (6 bases). The V end lost 9 bases, the J end lost 1 base, and 13 bases lay between the germline ends. This CDR3 is built from 14 residues. Germline V gene lookup returns CDR1 SGHRS and CDR2 YFSETQ. Full variable domain (outside the CDR3, taken from reference TRBV5-1 and TRBJ2-2): KAGVTQTPRYLIKTRGQQVTLSCSPISGHRSVSWYQQTPGQGLQFLFEYFSETQRNKGNFPGRFSGRQFSNSRSEMNVSTLELGDSALYLCATQKGENTGELFFGEGSRLTVL.

This chain links TRBV5-5 with TRBJ1-6; TRBD1 might be the D (6 bases). Trimming removed 3 bases from V and 7 bases from J, with 14 bases in between. This CDR3 spans 15 amino acids. The germline V gene has CDR1 SGHKS and CDR2 YYEKEE (reference sequence). CDR3: CASSSRTVGNSPLHF. The CDR3, as DNA: TGTGCCAGCAGCTCCAGGACAGTAGGGAATTCACCCCTCCACTTT.

This clone appeared a single time. This chain uses TRBV19 with TRBJ1-4, with TRBD1 as a possible D gene (6 bases). CDR1 LNHDA and CDR2 SQIVND come from the germline V gene (reference sequence). The CDR3 covers 15 residues. The ends were cut back, 1 base at V and 8 bases at J, with 14 bases in the middle. CDR3 coding DNA: TGTGCCAGTAGTATAGGGACAGATTTCGACGAAAAACTGTTTTTT. It encodes CASSIGTDFDEKLFF.

The V call is TRBV5-1, the J call TRBJ1-6; 12 bases match TRBD1. This CDR3 spans 16 amino acids. J lost 13 bases, V lost 0 bases, and 8 bases had no gene match. Germline V CDR1 and CDR2: SGHRS, YFSETQ. DNA of the CDR3: TGCGCCAGCAGCTTGGGGGGGACAGGGGGCCCACGCCCCCTCCACTTT. It translates to CASSLGGTGGPRPLHF. The full variable domain, its missing parts supplied by reference TRBV5-1 and TRBJ1-6, is KAGVTQTPRYLIKTRGQQVTLSCSPISGHRSVSWYQQTPGQGLQFLFEYFSETQRNKGNFPGRFSGRQFSNSRSEMNVSTLELGDSALYLCASSLGGTGGPRPLHFGNGTRLTVT.

The rearrangement links TRBV7-9 to TRBJ1-2; maybe TRBD1 (5 bases). Germline loops: CDR1 SEHNR, CDR2 FQNEAQ (reference sequence). The germline V and J ends were trimmed by 7 bases and 8 bases, with 23 bases remaining between them. The CDR3 sequence is 15 residues long. The CDR3 region has the DNA TGTGCCAGCACCCTTCCTGGGGGTTACGGACGAGGCTACACCTTC. Residues: CASTLPGGYGRGYTF.